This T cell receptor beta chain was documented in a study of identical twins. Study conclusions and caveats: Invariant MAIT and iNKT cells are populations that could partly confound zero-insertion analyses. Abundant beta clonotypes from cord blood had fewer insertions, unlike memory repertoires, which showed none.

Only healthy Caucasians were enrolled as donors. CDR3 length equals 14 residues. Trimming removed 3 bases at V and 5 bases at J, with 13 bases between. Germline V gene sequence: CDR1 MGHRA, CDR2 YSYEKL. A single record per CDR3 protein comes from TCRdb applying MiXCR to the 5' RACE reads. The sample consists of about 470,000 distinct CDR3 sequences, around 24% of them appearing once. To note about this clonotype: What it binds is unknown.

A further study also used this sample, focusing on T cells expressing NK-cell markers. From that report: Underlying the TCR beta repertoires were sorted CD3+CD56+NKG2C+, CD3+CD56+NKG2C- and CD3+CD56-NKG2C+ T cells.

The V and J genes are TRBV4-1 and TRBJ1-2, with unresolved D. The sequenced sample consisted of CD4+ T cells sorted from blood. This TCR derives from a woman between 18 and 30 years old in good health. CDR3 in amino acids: CASSQSGLLYGYTF. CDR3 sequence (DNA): TGCGCCAGCAGCCAGTCCGGACTTCTATATGGCTACACCTTC.